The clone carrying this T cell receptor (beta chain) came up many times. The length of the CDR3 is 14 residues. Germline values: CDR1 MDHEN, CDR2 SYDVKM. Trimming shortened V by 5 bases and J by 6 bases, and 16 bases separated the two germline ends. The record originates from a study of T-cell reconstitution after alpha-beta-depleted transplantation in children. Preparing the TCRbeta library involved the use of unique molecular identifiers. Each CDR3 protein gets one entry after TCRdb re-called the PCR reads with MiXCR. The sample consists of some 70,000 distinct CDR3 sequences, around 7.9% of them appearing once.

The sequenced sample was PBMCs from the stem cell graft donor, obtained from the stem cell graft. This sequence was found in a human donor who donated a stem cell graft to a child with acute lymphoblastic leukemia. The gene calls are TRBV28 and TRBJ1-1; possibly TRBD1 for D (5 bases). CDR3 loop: CASSPPSGKAEAFF. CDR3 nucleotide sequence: TGTGCCAGCAGTCCTCCTTCAGGGAAAGCTGAAGCTTTCTTT. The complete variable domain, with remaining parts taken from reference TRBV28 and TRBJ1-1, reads DVKVTQSSRYLVKRTGEKVFLECVQDMDHENMFWYRQDPGLGLRLIYFSYDVKMKEKGDIPEGYSVSREKKERFSLILESASTNQTSMYLCASSPPSGKAEAFFGQGTRLTVV.